These 17 T cell receptor beta chains came from one sample sequenced in a study of blood T cell repertoires in COVID-19. Measured with immunoSEQ multiplex PCR; TCRdb has only the in-frame clones, and not every one. Among some 41,000 clones, about 90% were seen once, and the ten largest hold just over 9%. Sequencing was carried out using peripheral blood. The receptors shown here come from a human donor in a cohort sampled during active COVID-19.

V gene TRBV7-3 combines with J gene TRBJ2-1; maybe TRBD2 (6 bases). The CDR3 runs to 15 residues. Trimming took 2 bases from V and 7 from J, leaving 15 bases between them. Germline-derived CDR1 and CDR2 are SGHTA and FQGTGA. This CDR3 is CASSLRRGDGNEQFF. CDR3 bases: TGTGCCAGCAGCTTACGGCGGGGTGACGGAAATGAGCAGTTCTTC.

V gene TRBV28 combines with J gene TRBJ2-3; tentative D call: TRBD1 (6 bases). V was trimmed by 2 bases and J by 1 base, leaving 16 bases between them. Per germline, CDR1 MDHEN and CDR2 SYDVKM. CDR3 length: 17 residues. This CDR3 is CASSLLYRVLGTDTQYF. CDR3 nucleotides: TGTGCCAGCAGTTTACTGTACAGGGTATTGGGCACAGATACGCAGTATTTT.

The genes are TRBV18 and TRBJ1-1; D is possibly TRBD1 (5 bases). The CDR3 covers 15 residues. The germline V gene has CDR1 KGHSH and CDR2 LQKENI. V shed 8 bases and J shed 2 bases, with 18 bases lying between them. CDR3 residues: CASHSIEGTNTEAFF. The CDR3 DNA reads as TGTGCCAGCCACTCAATTGAGGGGACTAACACTGAAGCTTTCTTT.

This chain joins TRBV5-4 and TRBJ2-1; a weak D match, TRBD2 (7 bases). CDR1 is SGHNT, CDR2 YYREEE, per germline (reference sequence). The CDR3 extends over 14 amino acids. V dropped 6 bases and J dropped 5 bases, with 15 bases sitting between them. The CDR3 DNA sequence: TGTGCCAGCACCGGAAGGGGGGGGGACAATGAGCAGTTCTTC. Protein sequence: CASTGRGGDNEQFF.

The chain combines TRBV2 with TRBJ2-2, with D perhaps matching TRBD2 (6 bases). Between the trimmed V and J ends, which lost 6 bases and 3 bases, there was a span of 11 bases. The CDR3 is made up of 14 amino acids. The germline gives CDR1 SNHLY, CDR2 FYNNEI. The CDR3 is CASRTSRDTGELFF. CDR3 in DNA: TGTGCCAGCAGAACTAGCAGGGACACCGGGGAGCTGTTTTTT.

J is TRBJ1-1 and V is TRBV15, with a possible D match to TRBD1 (5 bases). Germline CDR1 is LNHNV and CDR2 is YYDKDF (reference sequence). V lost 5 bases and J 6 bases, leaving 16 bases between the germline ends. The CDR3 has 14 amino acids. Here the CDR3 reads CATSPLTGPAEAFF. CDR3 DNA: TGTGCCACCAGCCCTCTAACAGGCCCGGCTGAAGCTTTCTTT.

The chain employs TRBV5-1 and TRBJ1-2; D may be TRBD1 (5 bases). The CDR3 runs 13 residues. The V gene lost 2 bases and the J gene lost 4 bases, with 9 bases spanning the gap. The V gene's germline CDR1 is SGHRS and CDR2 YFSETQ. The CDR3 spells CASSLGGAYGYTF. CDR3 DNA: TGCGCCAGCAGCTTAGGAGGGGCCTATGGCTACACCTTC. Based on the CDR3 plus reference TRBV5-1 and TRBJ1-2, the full variable domain is KAGVTQTPRYLIKTRGQQVTLSCSPISGHRSVSWYQQTPGQGLQFLFEYFSETQRNKGNFPGRFSGRQFSNSRSEMNVSTLELGDSALYLCASSLGGAYGYTFGSGTRLTVV.

This clone has just one count. This chain connects TRBV5-5 to TRBJ2-1; 8 nucleotides line up with TRBD2. This CDR3 spans 13 amino acids. Germline values: CDR1 SGHKS, CDR2 YYEKEE (reference sequence). The ends lost 3 bases at V and 8 bases at J; junction bases unmatched: 4. Here the CDR3 DNA reads TGTGCCAGCAGCTCCGCGGGGGGAGATGAGCAGTTCTTC. Its protein product is CASSSAGGDEQFF.

This clone has only a few counts. This chain joins TRBV5-5 and TRBJ2-7; 10 bases are shared with TRBD1. Germline-derived CDR1 and CDR2 are SGHKS and YYEKEE (reference sequence). V dropped 1 base and J dropped 4; count of bases not matched to a gene: 5. The CDR3 covers 15 residues. CDR3 coding DNA: TGTGCCAGCAGCTTGTGGGGGACAGGGGCTTACGAGCAGTACTTC. It codes for CASSLWGTGAYEQYF.

A note on this clone: Other nucleotide sequences from this sample produce the same CDR3. V is TRBV5-1 and J is TRBJ1-1, with 8 bases aligning to TRBD1. V gave up 4 bases and J gave up 1 base; unmatched junction bases: 6. Germline V gene lookup returns CDR1 SGHRS and CDR2 YFSETQ. This CDR3 contains 15 residues. CDR3 in DNA: TGCGCCAGCAGCACAGGAGGGACAGGGAACACTGAAGCTTTCTTT. As protein: CASSTGGTGNTEAFF.

CDR3 in amino acids: CAWSALQGRKLFF. CDR3 nucleotide sequence: TGTGCCTGGAGTGCCCTACAGGGTAGGAAACTGTTTTTT. J is TRBJ1-4 and V is TRBV30, with D possibly matching TRBD1 (6 bases). The CDR3 is 13 residues long. Per germline, CDR1 GTSNPN and CDR2 SVGIG (reference sequence). Trimming cost V 1 base and J 11 bases, with 14 bases left between them.

The V call is TRBV30, the J call TRBJ1-2; 7 nucleotides line up with TRBD1. CDR3 size: 13 residues. Germline CDR1 reads GTSNPN; CDR2 reads SVGIG (reference sequence). After removal of 3 bases from V and 3 bases from J, the junction contained 4 bases not matched to a gene. Here the CDR3 DNA reads TGTGCCTGGAGACAGGGGCAGTACTATGGCTACACCTTC. Amino acids: CAWRQGQYYGYTF.

The V gene is TRBV6-5, the J gene TRBJ2-7; 8 bases are shared with TRBD1. Germline loops: CDR1 MNHEY, CDR2 SVGAGI. CDR3 length: 12 residues. V lost 7 bases, J lost 3 bases, and 2 bases stayed unmatched. DNA for the CDR3: TGTGCCAGCACTGGGACAGGCTACGAGCAGTACTTC. Translated: CASTGTGYEQYF.

The rearrangement links TRBV6-1 to TRBJ2-2; tentatively, D is TRBD2 (6 bases). The ends were cut back, 3 bases at V and 6 bases at J, with 8 bases in the middle. Germline V CDR1 and CDR2: MNHNS, SASEGT. The CDR3 runs to 13 residues. DNA of the CDR3: TGTGCCAGCAGTGATTGGGGGGCCGGGGAGCTGTTTTTT. Protein sequence: CASSDWGAGELFF.

V and J are TRBV3-1 (or the pseudogene TRBV3-2) and TRBJ1-3; unclear D gene. Trimming cost V 2 bases and J 4 bases, with 3 bases left between them. The CDR3 is 12 amino acids. Per the germline V gene, CDR1 is LGHDT and CDR2 is YNNKEL (reference sequence). CDR3 in DNA: TGTGCCAGCAGCCAACTAGGAAACACCATATATTTT. The encoded protein is CASSQLGNTIYF.

This sequence joins TRBV30 and TRBJ1-5; D call uncertain. V was cut by 1 base and J by 0 bases, with 10 bases left in between. The CDR3 is 15 residues long. Germline V gene data show CDR1 as GTSNPN and CDR2 as SVGIG (reference sequence). CDR3 loop: CAWSAEGYSNQPQHF. The CDR3, as DNA: TGTGCCTGGAGTGCGGAGGGCTATAGCAATCAGCCCCAGCATTTT. Full variable domain (missing parts from reference TRBV30 and TRBJ1-5): SQTIHQWPATLVQPVGSPLSLECTVEGTSNPNLYWYRQAAGRGLQLLFYSVGIGQISSEVPQNLSASRPQDRQFILSSKKLLLSDSGFYLCAWSAEGYSNQPQHFGDGTRLSIL.

As concerns this clone: At one end the junction does not follow the germline gene, possibly because of a read error. This chain links TRBV7-7 with TRBJ2-5; 7 bases match TRBD2. Per germline, CDR1 SSHAT and CDR2 FNYEAQ (reference sequence). The CDR3 has 16 amino acids. The CDR3 DNA reads TGTGCTAGCAGCCTAGGGATCGGACTAGACGGAGAGACCCAGTACTTC. Encoded protein: CASSLGIGLDGETQYF.